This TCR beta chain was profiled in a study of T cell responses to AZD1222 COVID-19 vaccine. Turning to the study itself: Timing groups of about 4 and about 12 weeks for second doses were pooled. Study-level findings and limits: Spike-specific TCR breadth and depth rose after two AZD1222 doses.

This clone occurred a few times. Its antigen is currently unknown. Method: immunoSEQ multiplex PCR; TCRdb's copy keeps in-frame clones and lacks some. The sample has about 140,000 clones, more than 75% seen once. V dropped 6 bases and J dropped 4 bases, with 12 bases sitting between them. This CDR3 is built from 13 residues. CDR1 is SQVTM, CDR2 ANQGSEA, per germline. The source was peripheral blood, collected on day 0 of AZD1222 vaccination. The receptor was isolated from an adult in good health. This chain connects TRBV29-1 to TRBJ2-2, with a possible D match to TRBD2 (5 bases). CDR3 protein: CSVRAAGTGELFF. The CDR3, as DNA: TGCAGCGTGAGGGCCGCGGGCACCGGGGAGCTGTTTTTT.